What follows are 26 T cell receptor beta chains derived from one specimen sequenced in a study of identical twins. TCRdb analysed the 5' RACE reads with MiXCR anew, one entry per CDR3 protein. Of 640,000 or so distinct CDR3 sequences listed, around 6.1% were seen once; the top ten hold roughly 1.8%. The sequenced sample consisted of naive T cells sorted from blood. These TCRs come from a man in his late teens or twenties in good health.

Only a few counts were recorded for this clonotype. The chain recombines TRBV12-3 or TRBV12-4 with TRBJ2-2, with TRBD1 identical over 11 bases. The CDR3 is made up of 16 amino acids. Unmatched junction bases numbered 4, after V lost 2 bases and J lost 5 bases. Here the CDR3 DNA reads TGTGCCAGCAGTTTAAGGGACAGGGGGGGAACCGGGGAGCTGTTTTTT. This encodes CASSLRDRGGTGELFF.

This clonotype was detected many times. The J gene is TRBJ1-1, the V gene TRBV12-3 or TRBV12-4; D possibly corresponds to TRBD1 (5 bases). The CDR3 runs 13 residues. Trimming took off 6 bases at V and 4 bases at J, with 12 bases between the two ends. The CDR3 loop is CASRRTGATEAFF. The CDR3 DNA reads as TGTGCCAGCAGACGGACTGGGGCCACTGAAGCTTTCTTT.

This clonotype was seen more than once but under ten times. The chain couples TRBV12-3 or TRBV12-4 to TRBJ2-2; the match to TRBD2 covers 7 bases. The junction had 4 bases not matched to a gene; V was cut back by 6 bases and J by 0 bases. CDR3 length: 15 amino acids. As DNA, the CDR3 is TGTGCCAGCAGGCGGAGCGGGGCGAACACCGGGGAGCTGTTTTTT. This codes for CASRRSGANTGELFF.

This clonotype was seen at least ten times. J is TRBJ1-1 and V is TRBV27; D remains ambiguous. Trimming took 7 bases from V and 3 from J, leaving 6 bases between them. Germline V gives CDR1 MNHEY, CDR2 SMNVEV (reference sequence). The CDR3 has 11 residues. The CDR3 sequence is CASNPHTEAFF. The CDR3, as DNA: TGTGCCAGCAACCCCCACACTGAAGCTTTCTTT.

The CDR3 nucleotides read TGTGCCAGCAGCCTCCTTCGGGGACAGCTGGGGAATGAGCAGTTCTTC. This encodes CASSLLRGQLGNEQFF. The rearrangement links TRBV3-1 to TRBJ2-1; 7 bases fit TRBD1. V was clipped by 4 bases and J by 7 bases; unmatched bases: 13. Germline V gives CDR1 LGHDT, CDR2 YNNKEL (reference sequence). The CDR3 is 16 amino acids.

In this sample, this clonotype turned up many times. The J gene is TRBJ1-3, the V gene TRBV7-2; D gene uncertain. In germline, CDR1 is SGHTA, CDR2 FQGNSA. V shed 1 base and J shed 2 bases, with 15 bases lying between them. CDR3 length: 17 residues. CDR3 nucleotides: TGTGCCAGCAGCTTAGGGGCCCCCAAACCCACTGGAAACACCATATATTTT. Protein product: CASSLGAPKPTGNTIYF.

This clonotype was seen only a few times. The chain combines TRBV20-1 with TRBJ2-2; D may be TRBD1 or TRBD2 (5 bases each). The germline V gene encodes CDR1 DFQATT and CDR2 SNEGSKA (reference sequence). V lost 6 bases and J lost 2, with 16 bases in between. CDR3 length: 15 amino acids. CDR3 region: CSARVRDRNTGELFF. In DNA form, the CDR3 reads TGCAGTGCCAGGGTCCGGGACCGAAACACCGGGGAGCTGTTTTTT.

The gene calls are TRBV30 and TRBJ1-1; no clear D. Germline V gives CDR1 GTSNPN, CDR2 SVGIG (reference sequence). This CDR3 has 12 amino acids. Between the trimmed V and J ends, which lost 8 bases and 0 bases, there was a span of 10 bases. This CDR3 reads CALIQVNTEAFF. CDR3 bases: TGTGCCCTTATCCAGGTGAACACTGAAGCTTTCTTT.

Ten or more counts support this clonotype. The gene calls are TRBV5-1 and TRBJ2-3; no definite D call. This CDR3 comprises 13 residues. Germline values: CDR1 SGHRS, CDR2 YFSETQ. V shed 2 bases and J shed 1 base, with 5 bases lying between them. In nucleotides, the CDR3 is TGCGCCAGCAGCTTCGAGGGCACAGATACGCAGTATTTT. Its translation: CASSFEGTDTQYF.

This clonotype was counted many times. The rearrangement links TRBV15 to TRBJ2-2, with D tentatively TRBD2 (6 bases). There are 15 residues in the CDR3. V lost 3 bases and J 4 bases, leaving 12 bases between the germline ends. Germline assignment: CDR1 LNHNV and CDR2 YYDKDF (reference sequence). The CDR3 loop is CATSSGGSGTGELFF. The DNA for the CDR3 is TGTGCCACCAGCAGCGGAGGGTCCGGCACCGGGGAGCTGTTTTTT.

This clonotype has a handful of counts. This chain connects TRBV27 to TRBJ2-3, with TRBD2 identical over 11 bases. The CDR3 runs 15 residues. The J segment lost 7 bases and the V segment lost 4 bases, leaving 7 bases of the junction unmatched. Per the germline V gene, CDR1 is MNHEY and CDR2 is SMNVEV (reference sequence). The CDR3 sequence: CASSSLGLAEYTQYF. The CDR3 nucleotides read TGTGCCAGCAGTTCCCTGGGACTAGCGGAATATACGCAGTATTTT.

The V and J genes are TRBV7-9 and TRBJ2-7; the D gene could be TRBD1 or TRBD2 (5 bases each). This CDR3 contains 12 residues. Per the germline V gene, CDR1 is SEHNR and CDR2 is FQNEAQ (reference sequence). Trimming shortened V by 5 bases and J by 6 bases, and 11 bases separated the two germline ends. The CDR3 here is CASSPPGAEQYF. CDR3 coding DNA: TGTGCCAGCAGCCCCCCCGGGGCCGAGCAGTACTTC.

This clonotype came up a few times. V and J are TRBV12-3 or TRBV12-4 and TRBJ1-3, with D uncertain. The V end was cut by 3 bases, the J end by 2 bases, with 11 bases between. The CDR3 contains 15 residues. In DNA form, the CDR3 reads TGTGCCAGCAGTTTCGCCCCCGAGCCTGGAAACACCATATATTTT. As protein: CASSFAPEPGNTIYF.

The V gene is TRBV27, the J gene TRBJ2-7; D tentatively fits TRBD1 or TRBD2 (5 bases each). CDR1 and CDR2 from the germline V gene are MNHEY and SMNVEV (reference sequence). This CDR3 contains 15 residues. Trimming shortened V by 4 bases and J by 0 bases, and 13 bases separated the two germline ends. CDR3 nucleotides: TGTGCCAGCAGTTGGGGACGGTCCCTCTCCTACGAGCAGTACTTC. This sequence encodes CASSWGRSLSYEQYF.

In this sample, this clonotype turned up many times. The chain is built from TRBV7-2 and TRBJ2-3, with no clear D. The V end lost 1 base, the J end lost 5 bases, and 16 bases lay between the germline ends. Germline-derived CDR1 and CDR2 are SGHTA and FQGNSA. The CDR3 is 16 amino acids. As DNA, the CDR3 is TGTGCCAGCAGCTTAGGGCCGAGCCCGACTGAAGATACGCAGTATTTT. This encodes CASSLGPSPTEDTQYF.

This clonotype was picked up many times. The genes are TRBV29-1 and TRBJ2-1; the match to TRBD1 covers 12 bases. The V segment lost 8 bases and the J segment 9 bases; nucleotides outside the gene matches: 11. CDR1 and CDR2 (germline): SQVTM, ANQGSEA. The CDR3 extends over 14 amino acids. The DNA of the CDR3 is TGCAGCTATAACACCGGGACAGGGGGCTTTGAGCAGTTCTTC. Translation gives CSYNTGTGGFEQFF.

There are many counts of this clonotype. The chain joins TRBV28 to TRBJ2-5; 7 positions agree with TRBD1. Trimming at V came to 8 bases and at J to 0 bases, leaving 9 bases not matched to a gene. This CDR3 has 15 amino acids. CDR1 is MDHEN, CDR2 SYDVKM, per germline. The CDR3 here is CASFSPGQHQETQYF. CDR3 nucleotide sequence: TGTGCCAGCTTTTCCCCGGGACAGCACCAAGAGACCCAGTACTTC.

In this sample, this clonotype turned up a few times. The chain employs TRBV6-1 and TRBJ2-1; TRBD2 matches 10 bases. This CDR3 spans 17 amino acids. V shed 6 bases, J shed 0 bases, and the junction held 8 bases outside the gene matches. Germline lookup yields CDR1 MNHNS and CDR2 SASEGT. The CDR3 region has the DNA TGTGCCAGCAGCCCTAGCGGGAGTAAACGCTCCTACAATGAGCAGTTCTTC. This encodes CASSPSGSKRSYNEQFF.

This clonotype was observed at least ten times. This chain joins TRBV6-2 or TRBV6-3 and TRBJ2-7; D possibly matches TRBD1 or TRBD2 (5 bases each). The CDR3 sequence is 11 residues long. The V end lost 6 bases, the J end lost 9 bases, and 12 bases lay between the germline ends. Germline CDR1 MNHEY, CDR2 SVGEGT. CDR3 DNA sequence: TGTGCCAGCAGCCCCCGGGACCTGCAGTACTTC. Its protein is CASSPRDLQYF.

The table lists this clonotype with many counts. This chain's CDR3 is CASSWSEPGANVLTF. CDR3 bases: TGTGCCAGCAGTTGGTCCGAACCCGGGGCCAACGTCCTGACTTTC. V is TRBV12-3 or TRBV12-4 and J is TRBJ2-6; D remains unclear. Trimming shortened V by 4 bases and J by 4 bases, and 11 bases separated the two germline ends. This CDR3 is 15 amino acids long.

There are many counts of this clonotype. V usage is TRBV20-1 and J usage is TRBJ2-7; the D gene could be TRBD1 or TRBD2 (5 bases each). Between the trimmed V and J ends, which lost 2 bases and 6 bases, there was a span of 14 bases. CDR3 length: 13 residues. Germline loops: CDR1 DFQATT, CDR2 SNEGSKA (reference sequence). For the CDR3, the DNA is TGCAGTGCTAGAAGGGCAGGGAGAGGCGAGCAGTACTTC. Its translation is CSARRAGRGEQYF.

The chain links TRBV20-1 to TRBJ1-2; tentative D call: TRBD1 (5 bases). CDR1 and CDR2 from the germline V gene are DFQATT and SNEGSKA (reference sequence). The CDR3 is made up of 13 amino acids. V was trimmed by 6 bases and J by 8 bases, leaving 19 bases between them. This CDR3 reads CSANRGGRKGYTF. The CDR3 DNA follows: TGCAGTGCCAATCGCGGGGGGAGGAAGGGCTACACCTTC.

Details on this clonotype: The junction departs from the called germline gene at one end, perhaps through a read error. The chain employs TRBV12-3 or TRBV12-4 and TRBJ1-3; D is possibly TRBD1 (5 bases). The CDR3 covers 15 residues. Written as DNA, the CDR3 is TGTGCCAGCAGTTTAGCGCCGGGACTCCCGCCCTTGGTGGATTTT. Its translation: CASSLAPGLPPLVDF.

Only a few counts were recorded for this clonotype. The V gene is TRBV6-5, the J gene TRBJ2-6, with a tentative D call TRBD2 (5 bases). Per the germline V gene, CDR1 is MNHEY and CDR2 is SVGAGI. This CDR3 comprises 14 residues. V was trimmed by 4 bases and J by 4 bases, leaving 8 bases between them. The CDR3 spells CASSSPGGANVLTF. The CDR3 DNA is TGTGCCAGCAGTTCCCCGGGGGGGGCCAACGTCCTGACTTTC.

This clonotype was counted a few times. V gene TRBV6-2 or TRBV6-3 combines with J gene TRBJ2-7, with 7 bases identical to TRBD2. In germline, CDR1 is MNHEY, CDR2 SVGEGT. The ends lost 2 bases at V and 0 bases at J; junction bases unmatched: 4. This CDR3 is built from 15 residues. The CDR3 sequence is CASSYRRGISYEQYV. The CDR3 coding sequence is TGTGCCAGCAGTTACCGGCGGGGGATCTCCTACGAGCAGTACGTC.

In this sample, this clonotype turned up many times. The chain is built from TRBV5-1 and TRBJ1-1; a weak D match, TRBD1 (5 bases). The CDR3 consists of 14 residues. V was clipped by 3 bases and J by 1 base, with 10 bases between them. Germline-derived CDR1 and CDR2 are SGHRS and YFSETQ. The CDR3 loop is CASSSGARNTEAFF. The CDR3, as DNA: TGCGCCAGCAGCTCCGGGGCGAGGAACACTGAAGCTTTCTTT.